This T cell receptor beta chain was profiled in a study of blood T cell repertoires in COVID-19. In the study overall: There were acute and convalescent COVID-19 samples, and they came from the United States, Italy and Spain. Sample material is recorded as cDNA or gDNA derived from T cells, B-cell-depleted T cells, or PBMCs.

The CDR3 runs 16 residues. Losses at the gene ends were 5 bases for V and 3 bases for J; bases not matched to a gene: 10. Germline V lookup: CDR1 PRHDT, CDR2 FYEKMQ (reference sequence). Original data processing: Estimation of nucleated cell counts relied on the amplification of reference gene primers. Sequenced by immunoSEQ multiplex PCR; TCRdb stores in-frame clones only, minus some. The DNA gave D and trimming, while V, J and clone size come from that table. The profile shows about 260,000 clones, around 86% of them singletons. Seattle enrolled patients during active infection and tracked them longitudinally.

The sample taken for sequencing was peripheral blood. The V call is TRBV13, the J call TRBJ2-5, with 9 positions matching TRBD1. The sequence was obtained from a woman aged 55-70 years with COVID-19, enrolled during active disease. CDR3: CASSPDRGETKETQYF. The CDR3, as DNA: TGTGCCAGCAGCCCAGACAGGGGGGAAACCAAAGAGACCCAGTACTTC.